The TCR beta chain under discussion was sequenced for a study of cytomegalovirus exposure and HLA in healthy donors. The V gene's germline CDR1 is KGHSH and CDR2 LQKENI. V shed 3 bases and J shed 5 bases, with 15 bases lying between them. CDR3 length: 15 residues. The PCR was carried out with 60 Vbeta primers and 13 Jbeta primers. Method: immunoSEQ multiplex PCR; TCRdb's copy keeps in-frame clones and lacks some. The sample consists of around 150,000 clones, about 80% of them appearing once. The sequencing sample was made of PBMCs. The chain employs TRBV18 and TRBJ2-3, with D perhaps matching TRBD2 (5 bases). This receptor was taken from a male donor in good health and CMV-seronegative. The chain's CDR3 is CASSPSEIRGDTQYF. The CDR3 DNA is TGTGCCAGCTCACCGTCGGAAATACGGGGAGATACGCAGTATTTT.